Presented here are 30 T cell receptor beta chains from one specimen sequenced in a study of stem cell transplantation in POMP-related autoinflammatory disease. Here immunoSEQ multiplex PCR was the method, and the copy in TCRdb shows in-frame clones only, minus some. This sample has 68,000 or so clones; around 90% occur once, and the top ten carry 0.5% to 0.85%. Sequencing was performed on CD4+ T cells from PBMCs, taken after stem cell transplantation. The origin of the receptors is a human patient with POMP-related autoinflammation and immune dysregulation (PRAID). Some T cells may originate from the graft donor.

The genes are TRBV11-3 and TRBJ2-7, with D tentatively TRBD2 (5 bases). Trimming shortened V by 0 bases and J by 5 bases, and 29 bases separated the two germline ends. The CDR3 extends over 20 amino acids. Germline V CDR1 and CDR2: SGHNT, YENEEA. The CDR3 region has the DNA TGTGCCAGCAGCTTAGATGGGTACAGCGACGCCGCCGGGGTATCTAACGAGCAGTACGTC. Protein: CASSLDGYSDAAGVSNEQYV.

This clone was recorded only once. The chain links TRBV21-1 to TRBJ2-7. TRBV21-1 is assigned pseudogene status. The CDR3 runs 17 residues. In nucleotides, the CDR3 is TGTGCCAGCAGCCAAGCCCAAGTCCTCACCCCCCGTCACGAGCAGTACGTC. It is translated as CASSQAQVLTPRHEQYV.

V and J are TRBV4-1 and TRBJ1-6; TRBD1 agrees at 7 bases. The V and J ends lost 1 base and 5 bases, in that order; junction bases with no gene match: 5. CDR3 length: 16 amino acids. Germline V gene sequence: CDR1 MGHRA, CDR2 YSYEKL. CDR3 coding DNA: TGCGCCAGCAGCCAAGTTGAACAGGGGAATAATTCACCCCTCCACTTT. Translating it yields CASSQVEQGNNSPLHF.

The V and J genes are TRBV7-8 and TRBJ2-1; 11 nucleotides line up with TRBD2. The trim removed 8 bases at V and 8 bases at J, leaving 5 bases unmatched. The germline gives CDR1 SGHVS, CDR2 FQNEAQ. The CDR3 extends over 13 amino acids. CDR3 nucleotides: TGTGCCAGCGGTAGCGGGAGGGCCGATGAGCAGTTCTTC. This codes for CASGSGRADEQFF.

The V and J genes are TRBV5-1 and TRBJ2-5, with D tentatively TRBD1 (5 bases). This CDR3 region has 18 residues. In germline, CDR1 is SGHRS, CDR2 YFSETQ. The ends were cut back, 4 bases at V and 0 bases at J, with 22 bases in the middle. Written as DNA, the CDR3 is TGCGCCAGCAGCCCGGGCAGACAGCCCCCTCCGTACCAAGAGACCCAGTACTTC. This codes for CASSPGRQPPPYQETQYF.

CDR3 in DNA: TGCGCCAGCAGTATGGCCCCCAGCACAGATACGCAGTATTTT. Residues: CASSMAPSTDTQYF. The V gene is TRBV5-1, the J gene TRBJ2-3; no definite D call. Germline CDR1 and CDR2: SGHRS and YFSETQ. Trimming removed 5 bases at V and 0 bases at J, with 10 bases between. The CDR3 is 14 residues long.

V is TRBV5-4 and J is TRBJ2-5; D is perhaps TRBD2 (6 bases). The germline CDR1 and CDR2 sequences are SGHNT and YYREEE (reference sequence). This CDR3 is built from 15 residues. The germline V and J ends were trimmed by 4 bases and 5 bases, with 18 bases remaining between them. The CDR3 loop is CASSLRDWGGETQYF. The CDR3 nucleotides read TGTGCCAGCAGCCTCAGGGACTGGGGTGGGGAGACCCAGTACTTC.

A word on this clone: Other DNA sequences in this specimen translate into the identical CDR3. The chain combines TRBV19 with TRBJ1-2; perhaps TRBD1 as D (6 bases). Germline CDR1 reads LNHDA; CDR2 reads SQIVND (reference sequence). The CDR3 is made up of 16 amino acids. V lost 3 bases to trimming and J lost 0 bases, with 14 bases between them. The CDR3 coding sequence is TGTGCCAGTAGTATCCAGGGGAAACAAACTAACTATGGCTACACCTTC. Its protein is CASSIQGKQTNYGYTF.

The V and J genes are TRBV5-1 and TRBJ2-5, with 7 bases that match TRBD1. V lost 4 bases, J lost 4 bases, and 4 bases stayed unmatched. CDR3 length: 13 residues. Germline V gene lookup returns CDR1 SGHRS and CDR2 YFSETQ. The CDR3 sequence: CASSRWTGETQYF. CDR3 DNA: TGCGCCAGCAGCCGATGGACAGGAGAGACCCAGTACTTC.

V and J are TRBV5-8 and TRBJ1-5; no reliable D call. This CDR3 has 14 amino acids. Trimming pared 1 base from V and 6 bases from J, leaving 11 bases between. Germline V lookup: CDR1 SGHTS, CDR2 YDEGEE. The CDR3 protein is CASSLKQYGQPQHF. Here the CDR3 DNA reads TGTGCCAGCAGCTTGAAACAATATGGTCAGCCCCAGCATTTT.

This chain connects TRBV28 to TRBJ2-2, with 7 nucleotides matching TRBD1. Trimming removed 5 bases from V and 4 bases from J; junction bases left unmatched: 7. CDR1 MDHEN and CDR2 SYDVKM come from the germline V gene. This CDR3 is built from 15 residues. CDR3 DNA sequence: TGTGCCAGCAGTCCCACAGGGGACCTCACCGGGGAGCTGTTTTTT. This encodes CASSPTGDLTGELFF.

The chain carries TRBV29-1 and TRBJ2-7, with 9 positions matching TRBD2. The CDR3 totals 14 residues. The J segment lost 4 bases and the V segment lost 5 bases, leaving 9 bases of the junction unmatched. In germline, CDR1 is SQVTM, CDR2 ANQGSEA. The CDR3 sequence is CSVRSSGRSYEQYF. The CDR3 DNA follows: TGCAGCGTTCGGAGTAGCGGGAGATCGTACGAGCAGTACTTC.

J is TRBJ2-3 and V is TRBV7-6, with a tentative D call TRBD1 (5 bases). The CDR3 totals 16 residues. CDR1 and CDR2 from the germline V gene are SGHVS and FNYEAQ. Trimming stripped 3 bases from V and 0 bases from J, with 13 bases between. This chain's CDR3 is CASSFGAYSSTDTQYF. CDR3 nucleotide sequence: TGTGCCAGCAGCTTTGGGGCATATTCTAGCACAGATACGCAGTATTTT. The full variable domain, its missing parts supplied by reference TRBV7-6 and TRBJ2-3, is GAGVSQSPRYKVTKRGQDVALRCDPISGHVSLYWYRQALGQGPEFLTYFNYEAQQDKSGLPNDRFSAERPEGSISTLTIQRTEQRDSAMYRCASSFGAYSSTDTQYFGPGTRLTVL.

This clone was counted a few times. As DNA, the CDR3 is TGTGCCAGCAAACAGACCTCTGGGGCCAACGTCCTGACTTTC. Translating gives CASKQTSGANVLTF. This chain joins TRBV6-5 and TRBJ2-6; D is ambiguous. The V gene's germline CDR1 is MNHEY and CDR2 SVGAGI. There are 14 residues in the CDR3. The V end was cut by 7 bases, the J end by 0 bases, with 7 bases between.

The chain has TRBV5-1 and TRBJ2-3; the D gene could be TRBD1 or TRBD2 (5 bases each). The germline V and J ends were trimmed by 0 bases and 4 bases, with 15 bases remaining between them. The CDR3 runs to 16 residues. Germline V gene data show CDR1 as SGHRS and CDR2 as YFSETQ. CDR3 loop: CASSLGGTARADTQYF. CDR3 nucleotide sequence: TGCGCCAGCAGCTTGGGAGGGACCGCAAGAGCAGATACGCAGTATTTT.

This chain links TRBV24-1 with TRBJ2-5; unclear D gene. V was pared by 1 base and J by 5 bases, with 4 bases between. The CDR3 loop spans 12 amino acids. Per the germline V gene, CDR1 is KGHDR and CDR2 is SFDVKD. In DNA form, the CDR3 reads TGTGCCACCAGTGATTTCGGGGAGACCCAGTACTTC. Translation gives CATSDFGETQYF.

V is TRBV28 and J is TRBJ1-2; D is unresolved. Trimming removed 3 bases from V and 3 bases from J, with 5 bases in between. Germline CDR1 and CDR2: MDHEN and SYDVKM. The CDR3 consists of 12 residues. As DNA, the CDR3 is TGTGCCAGCAGTTTGAGGGACTATGGCTACACCTTC. It is translated as CASSLRDYGYTF.

The count of this clone is one. J is TRBJ1-1 and V is TRBV7-8; D remains ambiguous. The V end lost 2 bases, the J end lost 2 bases, and 6 bases lay between the germline ends. The length of the CDR3 is 13 residues. Germline V gene lookup returns CDR1 SGHVS and CDR2 FQNEAQ. CDR3 DNA sequence: TGTGCCAGCAGCTTAACGGGTAACACTGAAGCTTTCTTT. As protein: CASSLTGNTEAFF. The variable domain in full, completed from reference TRBV7-8 and TRBJ1-1, reads GAGVSQSPRYKVAKRGQDVALRCDPISGHVSLFWYQQALGQGPEFLTYFQNEAQLDKSGLPSDRFFAERPEGSVSTLKIQRTQQEDSAVYLCASSLTGNTEAFFGQGTRLTVV.

The V and J genes are TRBV21-1 and TRBJ2-2; TRBD2, as called in the table, went unchecked against the DNA. TRBV21-1 corresponds to a pseudogene. This CDR3 comprises 14 residues. CDR3 sequence (DNA): TGTGCCAGCAGCAAAGAGTCGGGTCCCGGGGAGCTGTTTTTT. The encoded protein is CASSKESGPGELFF.

The chain employs TRBV20-1 and TRBJ1-6; perhaps TRBD1 as D (5 bases). Germline-derived CDR1 and CDR2 are DFQATT and SNEGSKA (reference sequence). The CDR3 sequence is 14 residues long. The V and J ends lost 3 bases and 7 bases respectively, with 13 bases between them. The CDR3 coding sequence is TGCAGTGCTAGTCCCCAGGGCGGGAATTCACCCCTCCACTTT. Translation: CSASPQGGNSPLHF.

V usage is TRBV5-1 and J usage is TRBJ2-1; 8 nucleotides match TRBD2. The CDR3 length is 13 residues. Germline V lookup: CDR1 SGHRS, CDR2 YFSETQ. J gave up 9 bases and V 4 bases, and 6 bases lay outside the gene matches. CDR3 nucleotide sequence: TGCGCCAGCAGCCCAGGACTAGCTTTTGAGCAGTTCTTC. It translates to CASSPGLAFEQFF.

V is TRBV6-5 and J is TRBJ1-1; D uncertain. V gave up 6 bases and J gave up 1 base, with 9 bases separating them. Germline V lookup: CDR1 MNHEY, CDR2 SVGAGI. The CDR3 loop spans 13 amino acids. CDR3 residues: CASSSNRNTEAFF. For the CDR3, the DNA is TGTGCCAGCAGCTCAAACCGGAACACTGAAGCTTTCTTT.

This chain links TRBV5-4 with TRBJ2-7, with a possible D match to TRBD1 (6 bases). This CDR3 is built from 16 residues. V lost 0 bases and J lost 4, with 17 bases in between. Per germline, CDR1 SGHNT and CDR2 YYREEE (reference sequence). CDR3 coding DNA: TGTGCCAGCAGCTTGGGTGGGCACAGGGATTGGTACGAGCAGTACGTC. This translates into CASSLGGHRDWYEQYV.

This chain joins TRBV5-1 and TRBJ1-4; D may be TRBD1 (5 bases). V lost 2 bases and J 5 bases, leaving 10 bases between the germline ends. This CDR3 region has 14 residues. Germline CDR1 and CDR2: SGHRS and YFSETQ. The CDR3 bases are TGCGCCAGCAGCTTCGTCGGACAAAATGAAAAACTGTTTTTT. This gives the protein CASSFVGQNEKLFF.

This clone occurred once. The chain uses TRBV12-3 or TRBV12-4 and TRBJ2-4, with D maybe TRBD1 (6 bases). The CDR3 covers 13 residues. V lost 6 bases to trimming and J lost 7 bases, with 13 bases between them. CDR3 DNA: TGTGCCAGCAGCCCGGGGACATCGAACATTCAGTACTTC. This translates into CASSPGTSNIQYF.

The chain combines TRBV5-1 with TRBJ1-4; D uncertain. V was clipped by 8 bases and J by 6 bases, with 14 bases between them. Germline CDR1 is SGHRS and CDR2 is YFSETQ. CDR3 length: 13 amino acids. For the CDR3, the DNA is TGCGCCAGTTTAGAAGTGAAGGATGAAAAACTGTTTTTT. Residues: CASLEVKDEKLFF.

The chain has TRBV7-8 and TRBJ2-7; D is possibly TRBD2 (6 bases). The CDR3 totals 13 residues. The V gene lost 3 bases and the J gene lost 6 bases, with 12 bases spanning the gap. The germline V gene encodes CDR1 SGHVS and CDR2 FQNEAQ. CDR3 sequence: CASSFGSSSEQYF. The CDR3, as DNA: TGTGCCAGCAGCTTCGGGAGTTCTAGCGAGCAGTACTTC.

The chain carries TRBV2 and TRBJ2-1; TRBD1 aligns across 12 bases. Germline assignment: CDR1 SNHLY and CDR2 FYNNEI. Trimming at V came to 6 bases and at J to 4 bases, leaving 4 bases not matched to a gene. The CDR3 sequence is 15 residues long. CDR3 bases: TGTGCCAGCAGGCCGGGACAGGGGGCTTACAATGAGCAGTTCTTC. Amino acids: CASRPGQGAYNEQFF.

The J gene is TRBJ2-7, the V gene TRBV6-1; D gene uncertain. The CDR3 loop spans 15 amino acids. V lost 2 bases, J lost 2 bases, and 13 bases lay in between. From germline, CDR1 is MNHNS and CDR2 SASEGT. CDR3 in amino acids: CASSEMSQSPYEQYF. Here the CDR3 DNA reads TGTGCCAGCAGTGAAATGTCGCAATCCCCCTACGAGCAGTACTTC.

The CDR3 sequence is CASSLAALAGGETQYF. The CDR3 DNA follows: TGTGCCAGCAGCTTAGCGGCTCTAGCGGGGGGAGAGACCCAGTACTTC. The chain recombines TRBV7-6 with TRBJ2-5; 11 bases map to TRBD2. The CDR3 covers 16 residues. Germline CDR1 is SGHVS and CDR2 is FNYEAQ. V was clipped by 0 bases and J by 4 bases; unmatched bases: 4.